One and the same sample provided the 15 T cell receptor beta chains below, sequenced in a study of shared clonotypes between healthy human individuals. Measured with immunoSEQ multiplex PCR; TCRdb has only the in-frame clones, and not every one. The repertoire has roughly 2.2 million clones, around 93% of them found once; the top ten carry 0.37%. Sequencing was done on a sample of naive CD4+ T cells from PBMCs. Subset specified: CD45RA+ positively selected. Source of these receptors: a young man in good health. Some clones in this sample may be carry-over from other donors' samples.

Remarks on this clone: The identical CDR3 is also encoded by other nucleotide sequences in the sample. This CDR3 reads CSVEEGQGAYEQYF. In nucleotides, the CDR3 is TGCAGCGTTGAAGAGGGACAGGGGGCCTACGAGCAGTACTTC. J is TRBJ2-7 and V is TRBV29-1, with 11 bases fitting TRBD1. This CDR3 comprises 14 residues. Per the germline V gene, CDR1 is SQVTM and CDR2 is ANQGSEA. After removal of 0 bases from V and 2 bases from J, the junction contained 0 bases not matched to a gene.

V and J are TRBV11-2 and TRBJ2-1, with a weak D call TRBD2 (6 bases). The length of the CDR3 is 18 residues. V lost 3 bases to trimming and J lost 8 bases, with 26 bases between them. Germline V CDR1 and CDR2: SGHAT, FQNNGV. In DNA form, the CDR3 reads TGTGCCAGCAGCTTTAGCGGTTTGGGTGCGGGGCGCTGGGATGAGCAGTTCTTC. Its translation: CASSFSGLGAGRWDEQFF.

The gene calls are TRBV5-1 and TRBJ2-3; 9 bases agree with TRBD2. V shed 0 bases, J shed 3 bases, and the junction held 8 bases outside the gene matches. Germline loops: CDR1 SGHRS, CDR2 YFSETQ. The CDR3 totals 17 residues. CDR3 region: CASSLVVAGVGTDTQYF. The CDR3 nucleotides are TGCGCCAGCAGCTTGGTGGTAGCGGGAGTAGGAACAGATACGCAGTATTTT.

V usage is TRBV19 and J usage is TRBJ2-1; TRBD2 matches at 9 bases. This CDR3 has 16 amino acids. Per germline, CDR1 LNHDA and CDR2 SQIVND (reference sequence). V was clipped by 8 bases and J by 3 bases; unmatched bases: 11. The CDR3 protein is CASPPASGENYNEQFF. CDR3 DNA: TGTGCCAGTCCTCCGGCTAGCGGGGAGAACTACAATGAGCAGTTCTTC.

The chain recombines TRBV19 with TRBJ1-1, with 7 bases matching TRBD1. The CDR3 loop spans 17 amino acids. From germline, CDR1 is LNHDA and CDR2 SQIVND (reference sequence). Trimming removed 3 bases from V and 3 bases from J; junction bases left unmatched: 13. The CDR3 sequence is CASSMTFSRGGHTEAFF. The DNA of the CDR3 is TGTGCCAGTAGTATGACTTTCTCACGAGGGGGCCACACTGAAGCTTTCTTT. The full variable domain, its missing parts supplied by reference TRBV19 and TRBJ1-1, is DGGITQSPKYLFRKEGQNVTLSCEQNLNHDAMYWYRQDPGQGLRLIYYSQIVNDFQKGDIAEGYSVSREKKESFPLTVTSAQKNPTAFYLCASSMTFSRGGHTEAFFGQGTRLTVV.

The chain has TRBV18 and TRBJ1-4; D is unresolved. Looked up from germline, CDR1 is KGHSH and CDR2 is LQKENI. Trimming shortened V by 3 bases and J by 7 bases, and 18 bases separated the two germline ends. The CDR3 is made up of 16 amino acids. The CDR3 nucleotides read TGTGCCAGCTCACCTCCCGGAGGGTCCCCAGGTGAAAAACTGTTTTTT. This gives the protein CASSPPGGSPGEKLFF.

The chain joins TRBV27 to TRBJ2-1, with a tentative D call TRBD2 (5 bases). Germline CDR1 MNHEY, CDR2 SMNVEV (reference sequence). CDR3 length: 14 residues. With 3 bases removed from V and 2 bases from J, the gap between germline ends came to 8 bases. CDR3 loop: CASSFYGTYNEQFF. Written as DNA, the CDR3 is TGTGCCAGCAGTTTTTACGGGACCTACAATGAGCAGTTCTTC.

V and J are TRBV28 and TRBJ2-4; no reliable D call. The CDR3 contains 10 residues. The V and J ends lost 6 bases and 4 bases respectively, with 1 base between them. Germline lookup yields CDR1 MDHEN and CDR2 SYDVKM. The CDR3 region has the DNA TGTGCCAGCAGGAAAAACATTCAGTACTTC. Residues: CASRKNIQYF.

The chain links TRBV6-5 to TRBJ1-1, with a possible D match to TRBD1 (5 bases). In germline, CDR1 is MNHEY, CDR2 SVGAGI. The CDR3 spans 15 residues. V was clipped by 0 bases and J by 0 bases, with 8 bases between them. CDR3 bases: TGTGCCAGCAGTTACTCGGGACTCCTGAACACTGAAGCTTTCTTT. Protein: CASSYSGLLNTEAFF.

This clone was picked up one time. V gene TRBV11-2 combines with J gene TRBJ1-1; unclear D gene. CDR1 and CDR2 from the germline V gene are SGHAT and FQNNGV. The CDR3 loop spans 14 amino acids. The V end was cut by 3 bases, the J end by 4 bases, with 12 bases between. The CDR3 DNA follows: TGTGCCAGCAGCTTCCGACCTGGAGGCACTGAAGCTTTCTTT. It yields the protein CASSFRPGGTEAFF. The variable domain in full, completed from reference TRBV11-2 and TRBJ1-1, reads EAGVAQSPRYKIIEKRQSVAFWCNPISGHATLYWYQQILGQGPKLLIQFQNNGVVDDSQLPKDRFSAERLKGVDSTLKIQPAKLEDSAVYLCASSFRPGGTEAFFGQGTRLTVV.

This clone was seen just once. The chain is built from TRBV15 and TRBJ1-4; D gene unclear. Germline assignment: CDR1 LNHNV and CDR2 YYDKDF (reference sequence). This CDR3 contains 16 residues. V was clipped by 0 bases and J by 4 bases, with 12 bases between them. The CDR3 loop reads CATSRDRGYLNEKLFF. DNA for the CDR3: TGTGCCACCAGCAGAGATCGCGGCTACCTTAATGAAAAACTGTTTTTT.

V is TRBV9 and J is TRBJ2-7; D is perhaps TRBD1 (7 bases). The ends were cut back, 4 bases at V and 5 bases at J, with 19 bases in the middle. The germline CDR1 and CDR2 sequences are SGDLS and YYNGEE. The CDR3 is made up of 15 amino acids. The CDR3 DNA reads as TGTGCCAGCAGCCCCCGGGGGACAGTTCTCGACGAGCAGTACTTC. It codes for CASSPRGTVLDEQYF.

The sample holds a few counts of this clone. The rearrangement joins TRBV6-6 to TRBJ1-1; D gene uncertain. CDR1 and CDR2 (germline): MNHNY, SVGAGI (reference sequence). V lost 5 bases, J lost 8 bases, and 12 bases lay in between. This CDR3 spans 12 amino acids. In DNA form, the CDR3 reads TGTGCCAGCAGTGGAGGGCTCCGGGAAGCTTTCTTT. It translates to CASSGGLREAFF.

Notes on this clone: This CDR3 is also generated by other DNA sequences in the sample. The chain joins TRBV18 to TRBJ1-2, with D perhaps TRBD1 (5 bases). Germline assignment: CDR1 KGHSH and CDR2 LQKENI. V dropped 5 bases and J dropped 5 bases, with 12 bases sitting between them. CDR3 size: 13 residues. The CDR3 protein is CASSEGREYGYTF. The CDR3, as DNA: TGTGCCAGCTCAGAGGGGCGGGAATATGGCTACACCTTC.

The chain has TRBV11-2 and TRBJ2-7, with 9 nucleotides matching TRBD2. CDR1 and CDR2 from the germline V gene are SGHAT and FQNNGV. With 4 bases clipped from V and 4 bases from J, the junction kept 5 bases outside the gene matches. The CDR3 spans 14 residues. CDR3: CASSSTTSGYEQYF. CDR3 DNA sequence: TGTGCCAGCAGCTCAACGACTAGCGGTTACGAGCAGTACTTC.